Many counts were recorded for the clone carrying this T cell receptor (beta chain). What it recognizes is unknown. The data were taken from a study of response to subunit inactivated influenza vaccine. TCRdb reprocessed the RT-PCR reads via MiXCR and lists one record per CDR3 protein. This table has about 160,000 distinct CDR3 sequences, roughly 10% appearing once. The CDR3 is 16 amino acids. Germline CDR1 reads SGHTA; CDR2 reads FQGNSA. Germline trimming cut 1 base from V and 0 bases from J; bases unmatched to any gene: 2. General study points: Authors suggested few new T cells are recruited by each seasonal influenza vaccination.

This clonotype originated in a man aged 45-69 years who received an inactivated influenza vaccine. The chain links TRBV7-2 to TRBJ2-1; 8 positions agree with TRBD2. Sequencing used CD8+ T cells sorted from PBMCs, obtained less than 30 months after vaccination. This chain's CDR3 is CASSLGGTSSYNEQFF. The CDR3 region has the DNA TGTGCCAGCAGCTTAGGAGGGACTAGCTCCTACAATGAGCAGTTCTTC.